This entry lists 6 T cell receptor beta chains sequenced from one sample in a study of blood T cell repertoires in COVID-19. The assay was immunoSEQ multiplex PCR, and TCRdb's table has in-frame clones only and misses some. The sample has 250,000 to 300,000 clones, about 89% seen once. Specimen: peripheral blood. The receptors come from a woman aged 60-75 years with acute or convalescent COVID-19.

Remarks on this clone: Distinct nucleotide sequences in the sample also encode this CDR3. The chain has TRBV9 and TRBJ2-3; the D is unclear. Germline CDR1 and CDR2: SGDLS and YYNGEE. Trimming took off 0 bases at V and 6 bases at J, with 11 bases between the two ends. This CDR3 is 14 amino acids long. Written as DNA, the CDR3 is TGTGCCAGCAGCGTAGACCCGGTGGTTGATACGCAGTATTTT. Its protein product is CASSVDPVVDTQYF.

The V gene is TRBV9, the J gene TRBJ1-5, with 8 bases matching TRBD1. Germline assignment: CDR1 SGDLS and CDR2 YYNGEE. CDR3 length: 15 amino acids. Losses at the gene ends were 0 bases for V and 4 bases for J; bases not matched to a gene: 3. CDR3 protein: CASSVGTGWNQPQHF. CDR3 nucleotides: TGTGCCAGCAGCGTAGGGACAGGGTGGAATCAGCCCCAGCATTTT.

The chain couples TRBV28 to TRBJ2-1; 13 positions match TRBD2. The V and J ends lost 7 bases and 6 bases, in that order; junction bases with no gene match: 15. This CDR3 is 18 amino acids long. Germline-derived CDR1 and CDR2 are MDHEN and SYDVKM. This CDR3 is CASTPGGLAGTRGNEQFF. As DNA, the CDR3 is TGTGCCAGCACCCCTGGGGGACTAGCGGGGACCCGGGGCAATGAGCAGTTCTTC.

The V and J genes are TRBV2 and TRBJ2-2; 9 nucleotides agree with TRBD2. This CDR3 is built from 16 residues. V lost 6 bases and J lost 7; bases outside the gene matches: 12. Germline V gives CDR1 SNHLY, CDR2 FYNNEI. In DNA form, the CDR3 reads TGTGCCAGCAGGGTAATAGCGGGAGTACACGGCGGGGAGCTGTTTTTT. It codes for CASRVIAGVHGGELFF. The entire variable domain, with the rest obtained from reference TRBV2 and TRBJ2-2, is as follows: EPEVTQTPSHQVTQMGQEVILRCVPISNHLYFYWYRQILGQKVEFLVSFYNNEISEKSEIFDDQFSVERPDGSNFTLKIRSTKLEDSAMYFCASRVIAGVHGGELFFGEGSRLTVL.

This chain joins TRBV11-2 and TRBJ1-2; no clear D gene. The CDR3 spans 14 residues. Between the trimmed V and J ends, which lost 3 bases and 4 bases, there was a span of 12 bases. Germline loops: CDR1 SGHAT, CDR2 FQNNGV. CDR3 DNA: TGTGCCAGCAGCTTCGCCGGAGCAGCCTATGGCTACACCTTC. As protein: CASSFAGAAYGYTF.

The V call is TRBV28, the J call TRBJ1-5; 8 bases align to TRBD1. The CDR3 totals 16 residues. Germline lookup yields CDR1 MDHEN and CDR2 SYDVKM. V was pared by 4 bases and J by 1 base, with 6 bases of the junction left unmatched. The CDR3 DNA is TGTGCCAGCAGTTCGCATCAGGGGGCAAGCAATCAGCCCCAGCATTTT. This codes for CASSSHQGASNQPQHF.